The present TCR beta chain was sequenced within a study of beta chain features in type 1 diabetes. Whole-study findings and limits: The study found moderately but significantly shorter TCRB CDR3s in all four CD4+ subsets of Type 1 diabetes patients.

The junction had 5 bases not matched to a gene; V was cut back by 4 bases and J by 6 bases. The CDR3 has 14 residues. Germline V gene data show CDR1 as SGHAT and CDR2 as FQNNGV. The table lists this clone with a few counts. The target antigen is unknown. All of the isolated RNA was reverse transcribed, so expressed TCRB transcripts were sequenced. Sequencing used immunoSEQ multiplex PCR; TCRdb keeps in-frame clones, though not all of them. Of approximately 250,000 clones detected, approximately 11% appear once; the ten largest clones hold 0.017%. The chain links TRBV11-2 to TRBJ2-2, with TRBD2 identical over 7 bases. The sequencing input was naive CD4+ T cells from blood. This receptor was obtained from a man aged 25 to 40 with type 1 diabetes. The DNA of the CDR3 is TGTGCCAGCAGCTCGACCGGGAGGTCCGGGGAGCTGTTTTTT. Its translation: CASSSTGRSGELFF.